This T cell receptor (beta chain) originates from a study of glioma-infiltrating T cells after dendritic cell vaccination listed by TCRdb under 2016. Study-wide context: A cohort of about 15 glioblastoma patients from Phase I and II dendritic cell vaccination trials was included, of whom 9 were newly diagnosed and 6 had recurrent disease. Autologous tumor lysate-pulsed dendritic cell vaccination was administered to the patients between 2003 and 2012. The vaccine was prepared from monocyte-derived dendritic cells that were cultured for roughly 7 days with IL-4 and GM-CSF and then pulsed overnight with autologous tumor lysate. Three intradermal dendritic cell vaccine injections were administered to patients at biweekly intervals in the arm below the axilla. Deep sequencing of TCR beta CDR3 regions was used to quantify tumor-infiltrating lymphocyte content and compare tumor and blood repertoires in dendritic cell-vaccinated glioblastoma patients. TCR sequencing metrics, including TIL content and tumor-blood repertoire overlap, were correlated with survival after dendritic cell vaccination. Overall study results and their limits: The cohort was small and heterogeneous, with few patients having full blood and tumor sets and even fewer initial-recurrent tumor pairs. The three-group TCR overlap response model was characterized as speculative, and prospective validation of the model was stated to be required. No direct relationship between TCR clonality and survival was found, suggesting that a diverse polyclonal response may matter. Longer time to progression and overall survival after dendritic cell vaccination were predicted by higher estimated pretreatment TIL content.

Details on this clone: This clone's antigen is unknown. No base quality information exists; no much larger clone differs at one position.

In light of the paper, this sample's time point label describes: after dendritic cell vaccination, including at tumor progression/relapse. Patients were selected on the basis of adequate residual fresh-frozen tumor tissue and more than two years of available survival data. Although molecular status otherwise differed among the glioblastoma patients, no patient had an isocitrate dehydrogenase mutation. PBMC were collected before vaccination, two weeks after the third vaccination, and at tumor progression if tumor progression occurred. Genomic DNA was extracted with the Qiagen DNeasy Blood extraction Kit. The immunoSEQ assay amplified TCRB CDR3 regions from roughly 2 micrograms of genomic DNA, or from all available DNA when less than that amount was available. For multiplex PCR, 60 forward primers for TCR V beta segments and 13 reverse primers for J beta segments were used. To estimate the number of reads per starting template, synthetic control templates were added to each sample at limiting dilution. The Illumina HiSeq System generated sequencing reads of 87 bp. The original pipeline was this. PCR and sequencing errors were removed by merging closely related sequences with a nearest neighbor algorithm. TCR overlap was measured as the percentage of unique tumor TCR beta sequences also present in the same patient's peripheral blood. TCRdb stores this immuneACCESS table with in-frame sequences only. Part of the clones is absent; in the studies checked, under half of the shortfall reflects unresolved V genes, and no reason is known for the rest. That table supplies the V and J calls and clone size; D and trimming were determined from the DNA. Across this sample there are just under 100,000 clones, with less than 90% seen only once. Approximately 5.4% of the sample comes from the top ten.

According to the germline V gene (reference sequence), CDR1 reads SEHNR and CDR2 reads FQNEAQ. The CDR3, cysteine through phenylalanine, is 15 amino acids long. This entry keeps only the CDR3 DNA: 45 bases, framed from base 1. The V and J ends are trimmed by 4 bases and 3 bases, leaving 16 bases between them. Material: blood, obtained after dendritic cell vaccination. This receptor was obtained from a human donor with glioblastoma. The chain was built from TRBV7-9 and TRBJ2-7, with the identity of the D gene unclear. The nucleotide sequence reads TGTGCCAGCAGCTACGAGGTAGGCCTAAACTACGAGCAGTACTTC. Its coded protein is CASSYEVGLNYEQYF.